This T cell receptor beta chain comes out of a study of long-term antiretroviral therapy in people with HIV (dated by TCRdb to between 2020 and 2023). In the study overall: Collection of the earliest samples took place about a decade ahead of the 2015 WHO recommendation for immediate ART, at a time when ART was typically delayed until CD4 counts fell. Whether ART initiation and durable HIV suppression were associated with changes in peripheral blood TRB repertoire composition and diversity was tested in a retrospective serial study. A total of about 190 cryopreserved PBMC samples were contributed to the cohort by 30 adults with confirmed HIV infection, with samples collected serially over a mean of roughly six years (range 1-12). Of the approximately 30 participants with HIV, approximately ten were female. No cross-contamination during QIAcube processing turned up in test extractions that ran a monoclonal T-cell line alongside 30 or so polyclonal samples. Findings and caveats that apply to the study as a whole: Starting ART was linked to a significant rise in TRB diversity, yet even with long-term ART the diversity remained significantly lower than in transplant donor controls. Unsorted PBMC were profiled instead of sorted CD4+ and CD8+ T cells because pre-ART samples had limited cell numbers. Inferences about post-ART repertoire changes were limited because no data were available on ART adherence, viral resistance or therapy changes. Since PBMC availability was limited, sequencing covered only the TCR beta chain, with no alpha chain pairing. At every time point, the repertoire was dominated by expanded TRB clones first identified before ART initiation, although this dominance fluctuated and, in many PLHIV, declined after ART. The samples span the years 2004 to 2017, and the ART regimens used at that time may not be as effective as current regimens. HIV repertoires had narrower CDR3 length ranges than controls, and the network structure suggested an antigen-experienced repertoire that shifted only slightly toward naive after ART.

This clone was observed once. What this receptor recognizes is not known. Base qualities are not at hand, and no much larger clone is one base apart. V loses 5 bases, J loses 8 bases, and the germline ends lie 13 bases apart. Reading from cysteine to phenylalanine, the CDR3 counts 13 amino acids. Only the CDR3 part of the read is kept: 39 bases, read in frame from the first base. CDR1 and CDR2 are read off the germline V gene as SGHTA and FQGTGA. Inclusion was restricted to participants for whom at least one PBMC sample before ART initiation and at least two post-ART samples were available. Treatment was received in the United States of America by all participants with HIV. Before DNA extraction, cryopreserved samples of about 1-10 million PBMC were thawed and washed. At the time of the earliest PBMC sample, participants with HIV were aged between roughly 20 and 55 years. Per participant, PBMC samples came from 1-4 timepoints prior to ART initiation and 2-8 timepoints following ART initiation, for a median of 7 samples. For every participant, serial HIV viral load, CD4+ T-cell count, ART history and demographic data were obtained. Using a Qiagen kit on a QIAcube, genomic DNA was extracted from unsorted PBMC, with samples processed in batches of 12.

The immunoSEQ hsTCRB v3.0 assay was used at survey level resolution for TRB variable region sequencing. A depth of roughly 40,000-55,000 T-cell genomes per sample was targeted for TRB sequencing. An Illumina MiSeq with a v3 150-cycle kit was used to sequence the pooled TRB libraries. Per the authors' processing: Repertoire analysis was run in R within a reproducible Nextflow workflow that covered QC, data transformation and analysis. LymphoSeq2, an R package for exploring AIRR-Seq data, was used to implement the custom analyses. Four samples that yielded fewer than 5000 total TRB sequences were excluded, so that 150 to 200 HIV repertoires were analyzed. Of the roughly 180 retained HIV repertoires, about 60 were collected before and about 130 after ART initiation. Repertoires were downsampled to 5000 TRB nucleotide sequences, and summary statistics were averaged over 100 downsampling iterations. TRB sequences were retained for analysis only if CDR3 regions of at least seven amino acids were present. A Shannon entropy-derived clonality score and the Gini coefficient were used to measure diversity. Repertoire networks linked the top 5000 CDR3 amino acid sequences whenever two sequences differed by an edit distance of one. Antigen specificity groups and MHC restriction were predicted for TRB CDR3 amino acid sequences with GLIPH2. To flag known CMV, EBV, HIV or tissue antigen associations, CDR3 amino acid sequences were matched against VDJdb and McPAS-TCR. Pre-ART, post-ART and control groups were compared with Wilcoxon signed-rank tests and Holm-Bonferroni correction. In TCRdb, the immuneACCESS table is reduced to in-frame sequences with V and J assigned. These tables do not hold every clone; where another copy was compared, an unresolved V gene accounts for under half, and the others remain unexplained. V and J calls and clone size are given by that table; D and trimming were obtained from the DNA. A total of tens of thousands of clones appear in this sample, about 95% of them only once. The top ten hold 8% of the sample.

The chain joins TRBV7-3 to TRBJ2-1; the D gene remains uncertain. The sample consisted of unsorted PBMCs, taken roughly 6 years after starting antiretroviral therapy. The clonotype was recovered from a man in his thirties or forties with HIV. In nucleotides, the sequence is TGTGCCAGCAGCCCAGGACCGTCGGATGAGCAGTTCTTC. This encodes CASSPGPSDEQFF.